A single sample is the source of the 5 T cell receptor beta chains below, sequenced in a study of blood T cell repertoires in COVID-19. Clones were read by immunoSEQ multiplex PCR, and TCRdb kept only the in-frame ones, dropping some. The sample records about 100,000 clones, around 84% being singletons. What was sequenced was peripheral blood. These receptors were obtained from a man between 50 and 59 years old with active or convalescent COVID-19.

J is TRBJ2-3 and V is TRBV10-2; 12 bases are a match to TRBD2. V lost 6 bases, J lost 4 bases, and 2 bases stayed unmatched. Germline loops: CDR1 WSHSY, CDR2 SAAADI. This CDR3 has 14 amino acids. The CDR3, as DNA: TGCGCCAGCAGGACTAGCGGGGGATCAGATACGCAGTATTTT. This encodes CASRTSGGSDTQYF.

This rearrangement joins TRBV5-1 to TRBJ2-1, with 13 bases matching TRBD2. The CDR3 is made up of 16 amino acids. V shed 3 bases and J 6 bases; nucleotides not matched to a gene: 6. Germline V gives CDR1 SGHRS, CDR2 YFSETQ. CDR3 DNA: TGCGCCAGCAGCTCCACTAGCGGGGGGGCGGCCAATGAGCAGTTCTTC. It codes for CASSSTSGGAANEQFF.

The chain has TRBV6-6 and TRBJ2-3, with 10 positions matching TRBD1. The V segment lost 7 bases and the J segment 3 bases; nucleotides outside the gene matches: 7. CDR3 length: 15 amino acids. Germline CDR1 is MNHNY and CDR2 is SVGAGI (reference sequence). CDR3 amino acids: CASNDRGRSTDTQYF. CDR3 DNA: TGTGCCAGCAATGACAGGGGGCGAAGTACAGATACGCAGTATTTT.

The genes are TRBV5-1 and TRBJ2-6, with 7 bases identical to TRBD1. The CDR3 has 15 residues. J was trimmed by 2 bases and V by 4 bases; bases with no gene match: 3. The germline gives CDR1 SGHRS, CDR2 YFSETQ. The CDR3 coding sequence is TGCGCCAGCAGCGCTACAGGGGCTGGGGCCAACGTCCTGACTTTC. Translation gives CASSATGAGANVLTF.

The CDR3, as DNA: TGTGCCAGAAGCCTCGGGACAGCGCCTGTCATGAACACTGAAGCTTTCTTT. Its translation: CARSLGTAPVMNTEAFF. The chain joins TRBV5-3 to TRBJ1-1; the match to TRBD1 covers 7 bases. TRBV5-3 belongs to the ORF category, with a function that is uncertain. The CDR3 is made up of 17 amino acids. Trimming cost V 4 bases and J 0 bases; bases outside gene matches: 12.